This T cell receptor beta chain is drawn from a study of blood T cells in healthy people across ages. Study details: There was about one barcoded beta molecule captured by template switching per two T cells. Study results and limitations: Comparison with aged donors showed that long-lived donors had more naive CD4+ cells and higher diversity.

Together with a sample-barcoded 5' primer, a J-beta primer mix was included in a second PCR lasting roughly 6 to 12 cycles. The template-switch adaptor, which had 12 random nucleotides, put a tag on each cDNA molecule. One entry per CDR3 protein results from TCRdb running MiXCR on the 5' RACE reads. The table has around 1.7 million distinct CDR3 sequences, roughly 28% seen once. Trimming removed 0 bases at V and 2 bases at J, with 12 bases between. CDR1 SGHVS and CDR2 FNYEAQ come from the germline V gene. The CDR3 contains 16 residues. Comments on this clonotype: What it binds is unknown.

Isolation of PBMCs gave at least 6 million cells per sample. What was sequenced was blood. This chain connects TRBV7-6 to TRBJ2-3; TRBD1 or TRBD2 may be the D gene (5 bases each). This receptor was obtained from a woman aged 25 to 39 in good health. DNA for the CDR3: TGTGCCAGCAGCTTAGCGCCGGGGCCACTCACAGATACGCAGTATTTT. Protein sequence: CASSLAPGPLTDTQYF.